The clone carrying this T cell receptor (beta chain) turned up a few times. The data originate from a study of blood T cells in healthy people across ages. A sample-barcoded 5' primer and a J-beta primer mix were used in a second PCR of about 6 to 11 cycles. MiXCR was run by TCRdb on the 5' RACE reads, yielding one entry per CDR3 protein. The table includes hundreds of thousands of distinct CDR3 sequences, more than 25% detected once. The V end was cut by 4 bases, the J end by 1 base, with 14 bases between. Germline loops: CDR1 SGHRS, CDR2 YFSETQ. This CDR3 is 15 amino acids long. The sample was also linked to a second study, of T cells of mothers and their children.

Source material: blood. J is TRBJ2-5 and V is TRBV5-1; possible D gene TRBD1, 7 bases. The clonotype comes from a boy between 10 and 17 years old in good health. CDR3 sequence: CASSARGEPQETQYF. DNA of the CDR3: TGCGCCAGCAGCGCCAGGGGGGAACCCCAAGAGACCCAGTACTTC.